One sample yielded the 30 T cell receptor beta chains listed below, sequenced in a study of T cells in Graves' hyperthyroidism and ophthalmopathy. Amplification yielded TCR beta CDR3 regions, with RNA transcripts as the source. First-round RT-PCR of the TCR CDR3 relied on the HTBI primer set. TCRdb processed the multiplex PCR reads anew with MiXCR; each CDR3 protein has one entry. Of roughly 240,000 distinct CDR3 sequences in the sample, 16% were seen once. Sequenced material: blood. These receptors were collected from a woman aged 18-29 years with Graves' ophthalmopathy.

This clonotype was seen at least ten times. The rearrangement joins TRBV12-3 or TRBV12-4 to TRBJ2-5, with D perhaps TRBD1 (6 bases). The CDR3 covers 13 residues. Between the trimmed V and J ends, which lost 6 bases and 1 base, there was a span of 9 bases. The CDR3 sequence is CASRGDTQETQYF. The CDR3 DNA reads TGTGCCAGCAGGGGGGACACCCAAGAGACCCAGTACTTC.

This clonotype was detected ten times or more. The chain uses TRBV6-2 or TRBV6-3 and TRBJ2-3; 8 nucleotides match TRBD2. Germline V CDR1 and CDR2: MNHEY, SVGEGT. This CDR3 is 16 amino acids long. J was trimmed by 6 bases and V by 4 bases; bases with no gene match: 12. The CDR3 bases are TGTGCCAGCAGTTTGACAAGCGGGGGAGGGAGCGATACGCAGTATTTT. Protein sequence: CASSLTSGGGSDTQYF.

This clonotype was counted ten times or more. The V gene is TRBV12-3 or TRBV12-4, the J gene TRBJ1-3, with D uncertain. This CDR3 region has 13 residues. Deletions cut 5 bases from V and 0 bases from J, with 5 bases between. This chain's CDR3 is CASSTISGNTIYF. The CDR3, as DNA: TGTGCCAGCAGTACAATCTCTGGAAACACCATATATTTT.

Of note for this clonotype: A much larger clonotype is one base distant, so this may be a read error. The V gene is TRBV28, the J gene TRBJ1-1; D remains ambiguous. This CDR3 has 13 amino acids. Germline V gene sequence: CDR1 MDHEN, CDR2 SYDVKM. The CDR3 spells CAGSWTHNTEAFF. The CDR3 region has the DNA TGTGCCGGCAGTTGGACCCACAACACTGAAGCTTTCTTT. Full variable domain (remainder filled in from reference TRBV28 and TRBJ1-1): DVKVTQSSRYLVKRTGEKVFLECVQDMDHENMFWYRQDPGLGLRLIYFSYDVKMKEKGDIPEGYSVSREKKERFSLILESASTNQTSMYLCAGSWTHNTEAFFGQGTRLTVV.

V is TRBV6-1 and J is TRBJ1-4, with D possibly matching TRBD1 (6 bases). The V end lost 6 bases, the J end lost 2 bases, and 19 bases lay between the germline ends. Germline V lookup: CDR1 MNHNS, CDR2 SASEGT. This CDR3 spans 17 amino acids. In DNA form, the CDR3 reads TGTGCCAGCAGACCCCTCCGCACAGGGTTCACTAATGAAAAACTGTTTTTT. Amino acid sequence: CASRPLRTGFTNEKLFF.

In its sample, this clonotype was seen many times. The chain combines TRBV6-2 or TRBV6-3 with TRBJ2-7; TRBD2 might be the D (5 bases). Germline CDR1 is MNHEY and CDR2 is SVGEGT. V was trimmed by 10 bases and J by 0 bases, leaving 16 bases between them. CDR3 size: 14 residues. The chain's CDR3 is CATTEQRSSYEQYF. CDR3 sequence (DNA): TGTGCCACCACTGAGCAGCGGAGCTCCTACGAGCAGTACTTC.

The chain uses TRBV2 and TRBJ2-7; 12 bases are shared with TRBD2. Looked up from germline, CDR1 is SNHLY and CDR2 is FYNNEI. Trimming cost V 5 bases and J 5 bases; bases outside gene matches: 4. The CDR3 extends over 14 amino acids. The CDR3 loop is CASSSSSGGDEQYF. The CDR3 bases are TGTGCCAGCAGTTCCTCTAGCGGGGGGGACGAGCAGTACTTC.

This clonotype was recorded at least ten times. The chain has TRBV7-6 and TRBJ1-1; weak D call: TRBD1 (6 bases). Trimming cost V 5 bases and J 9 bases, with 22 bases left between them. There are 15 residues in the CDR3. Germline V gene data show CDR1 as SGHVS and CDR2 as FNYEAQ. The DNA for the CDR3 is TGTGCCAGCAGCCACCCCCGGGGCCCAGGGGTAAAAGCTTTCTTT. Translation gives CASSHPRGPGVKAFF.

This sequence joins TRBV19 and TRBJ2-7; no reliable D call. Per germline, CDR1 LNHDA and CDR2 SQIVND (reference sequence). V was trimmed by 5 bases and J by 0 bases, leaving 14 bases between them. This CDR3 contains 15 residues. CDR3 sequence (DNA): TGTGCCAGTAGTTCTTCCTTGGACGGCTCCTACGAGCAGTACTTC. As protein: CASSSSLDGSYEQYF.

Worth noting for this clonotype: A much larger clone lies one base from this, so it may be a read error. The genes are TRBV2 and TRBJ1-3; TRBD1 matches 7 bases. Trimming took 6 bases from V and 0 from J; bases not matched to a gene: 5. Per the germline V gene, CDR1 is SNHLY and CDR2 is FYNNEI. CDR3 length: 15 residues. CDR3 sequence: CASRRDSSSGNTIYF. The DNA for the CDR3 is TGTGCCAGCAGGAGGGACAGCAGCTCTGGAAACACCATATATTTT.

This clonotype showed up many times. The rearrangement joins TRBV10-3 to TRBJ2-3; D ambiguous. Germline V gene lookup returns CDR1 ENHRY and CDR2 SYGVKD. The V gene lost 0 bases and the J gene lost 0 bases, with 7 bases spanning the gap. CDR3 size: 15 residues. Here the CDR3 reads CAISESSLSTDTQYF. The CDR3, as DNA: TGTGCCATCAGTGAGTCTAGCCTAAGCACAGATACGCAGTATTTT.

Ten or more counts support this clonotype. The V gene is TRBV20-1, the J gene TRBJ2-3, with TRBD2 matching 11 bases. CDR1 and CDR2 from the germline V gene are DFQATT and SNEGSKA (reference sequence). The trim removed 8 bases at V and 6 bases at J, leaving 4 bases unmatched. CDR3 length: 12 amino acids. CDR3 residues: CSCSGGADTQYF. In nucleotides, the CDR3 is TGCAGTTGTAGCGGGGGGGCCGATACGCAGTATTTT.

This clonotype showed up many times. The V call is TRBV6-1, the J call TRBJ2-1; 8 nucleotides agree with TRBD2. The CDR3 loop spans 16 amino acids. Germline assignment: CDR1 MNHNS and CDR2 SASEGT. The junction had 4 bases not matched to a gene; V was cut back by 1 base and J by 2 bases. The CDR3 reads CASSEDNGGAYNEQFF. CDR3 nucleotide sequence: TGTGCCAGCAGTGAAGATAACGGGGGGGCCTACAATGAGCAGTTCTTC.

This clonotype was found many times. The V call is TRBV7-2, the J call TRBJ1-5; D is possibly TRBD1 (5 bases). The CDR3 extends over 15 amino acids. V was shortened by 2 bases and J by 1 base, with 9 bases between the two germline ends. Germline V gene sequence: CDR1 SGHTA, CDR2 FQGNSA. As DNA, the CDR3 is TGTGCCAGCAGCTTAAGTTGGGGGAGCAATCAGCCCCAGCATTTT. Translated: CASSLSWGSNQPQHF.

Many counts were recorded for this clonotype. V is TRBV9 and J is TRBJ1-2, with D perhaps TRBD1 (6 bases). CDR3 length: 15 amino acids. Trimming removed 4 bases at V and 5 bases at J, with 18 bases between. Germline V CDR1 and CDR2: SGDLS, YYNGEE. The CDR3 DNA reads as TGTGCCAGCAGCCCCCATGGGGGCAACTCTTATGGCTACACCTTC. Amino acid sequence: CASSPHGGNSYGYTF.

This sequence joins TRBV6-4 and TRBJ1-2; perhaps TRBD1 as D (5 bases). The V end lost 5 bases, the J end lost 4 bases, and 14 bases lay between the germline ends. CDR1 is MRHNA, CDR2 SNTAGT, per germline. This CDR3 spans 14 amino acids. In DNA, the CDR3 is TGTGCCAGCAGTTCTCCGGGCGGGGGCTATGGCTACACCTTC. It yields the protein CASSSPGGGYGYTF.

Many counts were recorded for this clonotype. The J gene is TRBJ2-2, the V gene TRBV10-1; D unclear. V lost 4 bases and J 3 bases, leaving 6 bases between the germline ends. Looked up from germline, CDR1 is WNHNN and CDR2 is SYGVQD (reference sequence). This CDR3 spans 13 amino acids. CDR3 DNA sequence: TGCGCCAGCAGTGTCCCCTACACCGGGGAGCTGTTTTTT. This encodes CASSVPYTGELFF.

This clonotype showed up many times. V and J are TRBV12-3 or TRBV12-4 and TRBJ2-3; 7 bases line up with TRBD2. This CDR3 comprises 15 residues. V lost 6 bases and J lost 5; bases outside the gene matches: 11. The CDR3 spells CASRSPSGDKDTQYF. The DNA for the CDR3 is TGTGCCAGCAGATCTCCTAGCGGCGATAAAGATACGCAGTATTTT.

This clonotype was recorded at least ten times. The V call is TRBV11-2, the J call TRBJ2-7; 10 nucleotides match TRBD2. The ends lost 1 base at V and 1 base at J; junction bases unmatched: 4. This CDR3 region has 16 residues. Per germline, CDR1 SGHAT and CDR2 FQNNGV. The CDR3 bases are TGTGCCAGCAGCTTAGGGGCTAGCGGGGGTTCCTACGAGCAGTACTTC. This sequence encodes CASSLGASGGSYEQYF.

In the case of this clonotype: A much larger clone differs by one base, so this may be a read error. Written as DNA, the CDR3 is TGTGCCAACAGCTTGGAGGGATTCCGGGGCTACACCTTC. It translates to CANSLEGFRGYTF. V is TRBV5-6 and J is TRBJ1-2; D gene ambiguous. From germline, CDR1 is SGHDT and CDR2 YYEEEE. This CDR3 is 13 amino acids long.

The genes are TRBV20-1 and TRBJ2-7; tentative D call: TRBD2 (6 bases). Trimming stripped 0 bases from V and 3 bases from J, with 18 bases between. The CDR3 consists of 16 residues. Germline loops: CDR1 DFQATT, CDR2 SNEGSKA (reference sequence). The CDR3 loop reads CSARDLIREKSYEQYF. CDR3 sequence (DNA): TGCAGTGCTAGAGATCTTATTCGGGAGAAGAGCTACGAGCAGTACTTC.

This clonotype came up many times. CDR3 bases: TGTGCCAGCAGGCGAAACTATGACAATGAGCAGTTCTTC. It specifies CASRRNYDNEQFF. This chain links TRBV7-9 with TRBJ2-1; D ambiguous. Germline CDR1 and CDR2: SEHNR and FQNEAQ (reference sequence). The CDR3 covers 13 residues. V was cut by 6 bases and J by 5 bases, with 11 bases left in between.

A remark on this clonotype: One base away lies a much larger clone, so this may be a sequencing read error. The chain is built from TRBV24-1 and TRBJ2-3, with TRBD2 matching 11 bases. CDR1 is KGHDR and CDR2 is SFDVKD in the germline V gene. This CDR3 comprises 17 residues. Germline trimming cut 1 base from V and 5 bases from J; bases unmatched to any gene: 7. The CDR3 spells CATSDFVAGGSGDTQYF. As DNA, the CDR3 is TGTGCCACCAGTGATTTCGTAGCGGGGGGGTCCGGAGATACGCAGTATTTT.

This clonotype occurred many times. The rearrangement joins TRBV20-1 to TRBJ2-1; 12 bases are a match to TRBD2. J was trimmed by 5 bases and V by 7 bases; bases with no gene match: 12. Germline CDR1 is DFQATT and CDR2 is SNEGSKA (reference sequence). CDR3 size: 16 residues. Written as DNA, the CDR3 is TGCAGTGTAAAGACTAGCGGGAGCGGTATTGACAATGAGCAGTTCTTC. Its protein is CSVKTSGSGIDNEQFF.

This clonotype has a count of ten or more. The chain carries TRBV5-6 and TRBJ1-1; D might be TRBD1 (5 bases). Trimming removed 0 bases at V and 1 base at J, with 10 bases between. Per the germline V gene, CDR1 is SGHDT and CDR2 is YYEEEE. CDR3 length equals 15 residues. The DNA of the CDR3 is TGTGCCAGCAGCTTGGAGCAGGGAGAGAACACTGAAGCTTTCTTT. This codes for CASSLEQGENTEAFF.

There are many counts of this clonotype. This chain uses TRBV11-2 with TRBJ2-1; D may correspond to TRBD1 or TRBD2 (5 bases each). The CDR3 loop spans 11 amino acids. V dropped 5 bases and J dropped 9 bases, with 8 bases sitting between them. Germline V gene lookup returns CDR1 SGHAT and CDR2 FQNNGV. For the CDR3, the DNA is TGTGCCAGCAGCCACGGGACTGAGCAGTTCTTC. Amino acid sequence: CASSHGTEQFF.

V and J are TRBV11-2 and TRBJ2-3; D is undetermined. Trimming removed 4 bases from V and 10 bases from J, with 12 bases in between. Per germline, CDR1 SGHAT and CDR2 FQNNGV. The CDR3 spans 12 residues. CDR3: CASSSGTVSQYF. The CDR3 DNA is TGTGCCAGCAGCTCCGGTACGGTTTCGCAGTATTTT.

Many counts were recorded for this clonotype. V and J are TRBV28 and TRBJ2-1; a weak D match, TRBD2 (5 bases). Trimming pared 6 bases from V and 2 bases from J, leaving 14 bases between. The CDR3 totals 15 residues. Germline V gene sequence: CDR1 MDHEN, CDR2 SYDVKM. Here the CDR3 DNA reads TGTGCCAGCAGATCAGCGGAAATCACCTACAATGAGCAGTTCTTC. It yields the protein CASRSAEITYNEQFF.

In its sample, this clonotype was seen many times. The chain carries TRBV19 and TRBJ2-2, with TRBD2 matching over 11 bases. Germline V CDR1 and CDR2: LNHDA, SQIVND (reference sequence). After removal of 5 bases from V and 2 bases from J, the junction contained 28 bases not matched to a gene. This CDR3 is built from 24 residues. The CDR3 sequence is CASSPEMGLAVTQPNRPNTGELFF. CDR3 nucleotides: TGTGCCAGTAGTCCCGAAATGGGACTAGCGGTTACACAACCCAACCGTCCCAACACCGGGGAGCTGTTTTTT. The full variable domain, completed using reference TRBV19 and TRBJ2-2, is DGGITQSPKYLFRKEGQNVTLSCEQNLNHDAMYWYRQDPGQGLRLIYYSQIVNDFQKGDIAEGYSVSREKKESFPLTVTSAQKNPTAFYLCASSPEMGLAVTQPNRPNTGELFFGEGSRLTVL.

This clonotype was recorded at least ten times. The J gene is TRBJ1-2, the V gene TRBV20-1, with D tentatively TRBD1 (5 bases). Germline loops: CDR1 DFQATT, CDR2 SNEGSKA (reference sequence). V was cut by 1 base and J by 4 bases, with 19 bases left in between. The CDR3 sequence is 16 residues long. The CDR3 spells CSARGGAEAFPYGYTF. The CDR3 DNA follows: TGCAGTGCTAGAGGAGGGGCGGAGGCGTTCCCCTATGGCTACACCTTC.